Many counts were recorded for the clone carrying this T cell receptor beta chain. This record comes from a study of response to subunit inactivated influenza vaccine. V was pared by 8 bases and J by 2 bases, with 1 base between. Germline CDR1 MNHEY, CDR2 SVGAGI. The CDR3 contains 10 residues. TCRdb ran MiXCR on the RT-PCR reads and lists one entry per CDR3 protein. The profile shows 450,000 to 600,000 distinct CDR3 sequences, approximately 7.1% of them singletons. The sequencing used PBMCs from blood, collected less than 25 months after vaccination. The rearrangement links TRBV6-5 to TRBJ1-5; no firm D call. The receptor was derived from a man aged 50 to 69 who received an inactivated influenza vaccine. CDR3 sequence (DNA): TGTGCCAGCGGCAATCAGCCCCAGCATTTT. Translating it yields CASGNQPQHF.